This TCR beta chain stems from a study of regulatory T cells in long-lasting Graves disease. Stated time point: newly diagnosed GD, antithyroid drugs for less than 3 months. PBMC RNA served as the TCR library source. Library construction for TCR beta used iRepertoire HTBI primers and Arm-PCR of CDR3 regions. TCRdb passed the multiplex PCR reads through MiXCR, listing each CDR3 protein once. The sample gives hundreds of thousands of distinct CDR3 sequences, around 15% of which show up once; roughly 25% is in the top ten. Broader study findings: It was in persistent disease that TRBV28, TRBJ1-2 and TRBJ2-5 were favored. Possibly, too few samples lowered accuracy.

This clonotype was counted ten times or more. Its antigen is not identified. CDR3 length equals 15 residues. V lost 5 bases, J lost 3 bases, and 5 bases stayed unmatched. The data also belong to a second study, concerning T cells in Graves' hyperthyroidism and ophthalmopathy. That publication notes: HTBI primers were used for first-round RT-PCR of the TCR CDR3.

Specimen: peripheral blood mononuclear cells (PBMCs), collected at new diagnosis, from a patient treated with antithyroid drugs. The genes are TRBV12-3 or TRBV12-4 and TRBJ2-3; 10 bases line up with TRBD1. The clonotype comes from a woman aged 35-65 years with Graves disease. The chain's CDR3 is CASSPWTGGTDTQYF. The DNA of the CDR3 is TGTGCCAGCAGTCCTTGGACAGGGGGAACAGATACGCAGTATTTT.